A selection of T cell receptor beta chains follows, all from one sample in a study of identifying expanded T cells in peripheral blood. Measured with immunoSEQ multiplex PCR; TCRdb has only the in-frame clones, and not every one. The table records 60,000 or so clones, about four fifths of them present only once. Specimen: blood. The receptors come from a person between 18 and 75 years old in good health. Each CDR3 is given with its conserved first and last residue. A D gene is named only where the DNA matches it firmly. The size of a clone is reported for some rows only, either as once, few or many, or as a class for expanded clones.

d_call	v_call	j_call	clone_size	cdr3_aa	cdr3_nt
NA	TRBV5-1	TRBJ1-1	NA	CASSLVNRVLDTEAFF	TGCGCCAGCAGCTTGGTCAACAGGGTTCTGGACACTGAAGCTTTCTTT
NA	TRBV6-5	TRBJ1-1	NA	CASIVSVGNTEAFF	TGTGCCAGCATTGTCTCTGTGGGGAACACTGAAGCTTTCTTT
NA	TRBV19	TRBJ1-4	NA	CASSQTGTNEKLFF	TGTGCCAGTAGTCAGACAGGAACGAATGAAAAACTGTTTTTT
NA	TRBV5-1	TRBJ1-1	NA	CASSPGLSNTEAFF	TGCGCCAGCAGCCCGGGACTTTCGAACACTGAAGCTTTCTTT
NA	TRBV5-1	TRBJ1-2	few	CASSLDGAGYGYTF	TGCGCCAGCAGCTTGGACGGGGCGGGCTATGGCTACACCTTC
NA	TRBV11-2	TRBJ2-1	NA	CASSLSTYNEQFF	TGTGCCAGCAGCTTATCCACCTACAATGAGCAGTTCTTC
NA	TRBV21-1	TRBJ1-2	NA	CASSKVASKGDGYTF	TGTGCCAGCAGCAAAGTCGCTTCCAAAGGGGATGGCTACACCTTC
NA	TRBV12-2	TRBJ2-1	NA	CASRFSPQTSGEDNEQFF	TGTGCAAGTCGCTTTAGCCCTCAGACTAGCGGAGAAGACAATGAGCAGTTCTTC
NA	TRBV2	TRBJ2-5	NA	CASILQGRETQYF	TGTGCCAGCATCCTTCAGGGCCGGGAGACCCAGTACTTC
TRBD1	TRBV29-1	TRBJ2-7	many	CSVVGTGDSVYEQYF	TGCAGCGTTGTCGGGACAGGGGATTCAGTCTACGAGCAGTACTTC
NA	TRBV18	TRBJ1-2	NA	CASSHGDGYTF	TGTGCCAGCTCACATGGGGACGGCTACACCTTC
NA	TRBV12-5	TRBJ2-1	NA	CASGSFTGYTYNEQFF	TGTGCTAGTGGTTCCTTTACGGGGTATACCTACAATGAGCAGTTCTTC
TRBD1	TRBV5-6	TRBJ1-1	NA	CASSSGQEMTEAFF	TGTGCCAGCAGCTCGGGACAGGAAATGACTGAAGCTTTCTTT
NA	TRBV6-6	TRBJ1-1	NA	CASSKGRRDTEAFF	TGTGCCAGCAGTAAGGGACGTAGGGACACTGAAGCTTTCTTT
TRBD1	TRBV7-9	TRBJ2-2	NA	CASSLGTGAHTGELFF	TGTGCCAGCAGCTTAGGCACAGGGGCCCACACCGGGGAGCTGTTTTTT
NA	TRBV12-5	TRBJ2-6	NA	CASGLSGANVLTF	TGTGCTAGTGGCCTCTCTGGGGCCAACGTCCTGACTTTC
NA	TRBV20-1	TRBJ2-1	NA	CSADRADEQFF	TGCAGTGCGGACCGAGCAGATGAGCAGTTCTTC
TRBD1	TRBV11-2	TRBJ2-2	once	CASSLIGGGPVLFF	TGTGCCAGCAGCTTGATAGGGGGCGGGCCGGTGCTGTTTTTT
TRBD2	TRBV2	TRBJ2-1	once	CASSPTSGRVNEQFF	TGTGCCAGCAGCCCAACTAGCGGGAGGGTTAATGAGCAGTTCTTC
NA	TRBV14	TRBJ1-5	NA	CASSQGSGNNQPQHF	TGTGCCAGCAGCCAAGGGTCAGGGAACAATCAGCCCCAGCATTTT
NA	TRBV27	TRBJ1-1	NA	CASSLGGWSLAADAFF	TGTGCCAGCAGTTTAGGGGGCTGGTCTCTGGCGGCGGATGCTTTCTTT
NA	TRBV6-1	TRBJ1-2	few	CASSGGRGSSNYGYTF	TGTGCCAGCAGTGGGGGGAGGGGCAGTTCTAACTATGGCTACACCTTC
NA	TRBV4-3	TRBJ1-5	NA	CASSQDSRGNQPQHF	TGCGCCAGCAGCCAAGATTCTAGGGGGAATCAGCCCCAGCATTTT
NA	TRBV10-3	TRBJ2-1	NA	CAISTKRDSYNEQFF	TGTGCCATCAGTACCAAACGGGACTCCTACAATGAGCAGTTCTTC
NA	TRBV18	TRBJ1-1	NA	CASSPIAVGGVNTEAFF	TGTGCCAGCTCACCAATCGCGGTGGGAGGGGTGAACACTGAAGCTTTCTTT
NA	TRBV2	TRBJ2-1	NA	CASKGDPTKEQFF	TGTGCCAGCAAGGGGGACCCAACTAAGGAGCAGTTCTTC
NA	TRBV5-1	TRBJ1-1	NA	CASSLEGHWSTEAFF	TGCGCCAGCAGCTTGGAGGGACACTGGAGCACTGAAGCTTTCTTT
TRBD2	TRBV6-6	TRBJ2-2	NA	CASNPTSTTGELFF	TGTGCCAGCAACCCGACTAGCACTACCGGGGAGCTGTTTTTT
TRBD1	TRBV6-1	TRBJ2-2	NA	CASVDRGGPGELFF	TGTGCCAGCGTGGACAGGGGTGGGCCCGGGGAGCTGTTTTTT
NA	TRBV2	TRBJ2-6	NA	CASIFGTGANVLTF	TGTGCCAGCATTTTCGGGACTGGGGCCAACGTCCTGACTTTC
NA	TRBV7-2	TRBJ1-2	NA	CASSFSTPSGREAYGYTF	TGTGCCAGCAGCTTTTCGACCCCCTCCGGCAGGGAGGCCTATGGCTACACCTTC
NA	TRBV10-3	TRBJ2-3	few	CAITSQDTQYF	TGTGCCATCACCTCACAAGATACGCAGTATTTT
NA	TRBV6-1	TRBJ2-6	few	CASSELAAPFSGANVLTF	TGTGCCAGCAGTGAACTTGCGGCACCCTTCTCTGGGGCCAACGTCCTGACTTTC
TRBD1	TRBV6-5	TRBJ2-2	NA	CASRRTGDTGELFF	TGTGCCAGCAGAAGGACAGGAGACACCGGGGAGCTGTTTTTT
NA	TRBV7-9	TRBJ1-3	NA	CASSLAGNTIYF	TGTGCCAGCAGCTTAGCTGGAAACACCATATATTTT
NA	TRBV5-5	TRBJ2-2	NA	CASSSSGTGELFF	TGTGCCAGCAGCTCCAGTGGAACCGGGGAGCTGTTTTTT
NA	TRBV19	TRBJ1-2	NA	CASSGGRFFIGYTF	TGTGCCAGTAGTGGGGGCAGGTTCTTCATAGGCTACACCTTC
TRBD2	TRBV11-3	TRBJ2-2	NA	CASSKTSGQNELFF	TGTGCCAGCAGCAAAACTAGCGGACAGAACGAACTGTTTTTT
NA	TRBV7-9	TRBJ1-1	NA	CASSLQGSSTEAFF	TGTGCCAGCAGCCTTCAGGGATCAAGCACTGAAGCTTTCTTT
TRBD2	TRBV7-9	TRBJ2-3	NA	CASSSGLAVSTDTQYF	TGTGCCAGCAGCTCCGGACTAGCGGTTAGCACAGATACGCAGTATTTT
TRBD1	TRBV7-4	TRBJ2-7	NA	CASSYTGTGLSEQYF	TGTGCCAGCAGCTATACCGGGACAGGACTCTCGGAGCAGTACTTC
NA	TRBV28	TRBJ1-2	few	CASSEVTGNYGYTF	TGTGCCAGCAGTGAGGTCACAGGGAACTATGGCTACACCTTC